Presented here are 5 T cell receptor beta chains from one specimen sequenced in a study of OX40 agonist ivuxolimab in advanced cancers. Preparation of the library involved the immunoSEQ multiplex PCR assay. TCRdb stores this immuneACCESS table with in-frame sequences only. Part of the clones is absent; in the studies checked, under half of the shortfall reflects unresolved V genes, and no reason is known for the rest. The sample table lists about 45,000 clones, 75% to 90% of them with a count of one. The ten largest account for about an eighth of the sample. Source: CD4+ or CD8+ T cells sorted from blood, taken in a trial of the OX40 agonist ivuxolimab. These receptor sequences come from an adult with an advanced solid tumor such as melanoma, head and neck, liver or kidney cancer.

The chain recombines TRBV28 with TRBJ2-7; 8 nucleotides line up with TRBD1. The germline gives CDR1 MDHEN, CDR2 SYDVKM. Trimming took 6 bases from V and 2 from J; bases not matched to a gene: 3. The CDR3 has 13 amino acids. The CDR3 DNA follows: TGTGCCAGCAGCCGGACAGGGACCTACGAGCAGTACTTC. It yields the protein CASSRTGTYEQYF.

V gene TRBV5-5 combines with J gene TRBJ1-2; D unresolved. The length of the CDR3 is 17 residues. V lost 0 bases, J lost 3 bases, and 18 bases lay in between. Germline-derived CDR1 and CDR2 are SGHKS and YYEKEE (reference sequence). The DNA for the CDR3 is TGTGCCAGCAGCTTGGCCGTGAGGGCTCGTATTGACTATGGCTACACCTTC. It encodes CASSLAVRARIDYGYTF.

The chain is built from TRBV27 and TRBJ2-7; D might be TRBD2 (6 bases). V was cut by 3 bases and J by 2 bases, with 8 bases left in between. The germline gives CDR1 MNHEY, CDR2 SMNVEV (reference sequence). The length of the CDR3 is 13 residues. The CDR3 reads CASSFGRTYEQYF. The CDR3 DNA sequence: TGTGCCAGCAGTTTCGGGAGAACCTACGAGCAGTACTTC.

This sequence joins TRBV30 and TRBJ2-2, with 9 bases fitting TRBD1. The length of the CDR3 is 13 residues. V lost 3 bases, J lost 7 bases, and 3 bases stayed unmatched. CDR1 is GTSNPN, CDR2 SVGIG, per germline (reference sequence). DNA for the CDR3: TGTGCCTGGAGGACAGGGGGTATCGGGGAGCTGTTTTTT. Its protein is CAWRTGGIGELFF.

This clone was counted between two and nine times. The chain uses TRBV4-1 and TRBJ2-5; TRBD2 matches at 7 bases. V dropped 0 bases and J dropped 2; count of bases not matched to a gene: 9. This CDR3 is 17 amino acids long. Germline loops: CDR1 MGHRA, CDR2 YSYEKL. CDR3 sequence (DNA): TGCGCCAGCAGCCAAGAGGCTAGCGGAGGCGGGCAAGAGACCCAGTACTTC. Translated, it gives CASSQEASGGGQETQYF.